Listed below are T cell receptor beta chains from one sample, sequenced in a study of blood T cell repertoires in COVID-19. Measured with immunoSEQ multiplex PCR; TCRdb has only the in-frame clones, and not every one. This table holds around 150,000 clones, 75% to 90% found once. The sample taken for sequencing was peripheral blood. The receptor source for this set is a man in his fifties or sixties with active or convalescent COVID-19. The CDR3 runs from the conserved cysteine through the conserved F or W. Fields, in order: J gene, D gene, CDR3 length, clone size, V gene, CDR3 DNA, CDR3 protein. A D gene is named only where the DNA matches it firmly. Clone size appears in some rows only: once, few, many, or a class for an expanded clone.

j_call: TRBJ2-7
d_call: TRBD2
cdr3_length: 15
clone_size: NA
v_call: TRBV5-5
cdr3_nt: TGTGCCAGCAGCCGCACTAGCGGGAGGGCGTCCGAGCAGTACTTC
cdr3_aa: CASSRTSGRASEQYF

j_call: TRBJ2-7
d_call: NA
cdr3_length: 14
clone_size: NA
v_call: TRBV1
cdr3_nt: TGCACCAGCCCGGGACTAGCGGGAGTCTACGAGCAGTACTTC
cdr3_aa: CTSPGLAGVYEQYF

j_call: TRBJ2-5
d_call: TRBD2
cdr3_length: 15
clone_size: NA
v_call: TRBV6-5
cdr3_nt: TGTGCCAGCAGTTACCAGACTAGCGGGAAAGAGACCCAGTACTTC
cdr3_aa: CASSYQTSGKETQYF

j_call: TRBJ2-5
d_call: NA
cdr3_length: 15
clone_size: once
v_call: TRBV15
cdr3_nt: TGTGCCACCAGCAGCTCCACAGGGCTCATCGAGACCCAGTACTTC
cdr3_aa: CATSSSTGLIETQYF

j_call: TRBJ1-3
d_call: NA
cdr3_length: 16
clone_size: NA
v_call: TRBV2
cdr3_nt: TGTGCCAGCAGGCCGGGTGGCACTCGCTCTGGAAACACCATATATTTT
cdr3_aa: CASRPGGTRSGNTIYF

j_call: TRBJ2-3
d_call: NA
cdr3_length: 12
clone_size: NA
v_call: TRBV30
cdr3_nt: TGTGCCTGGAGTGTACAATCAGATACGCAGTATTTT
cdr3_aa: CAWSVQSDTQYF

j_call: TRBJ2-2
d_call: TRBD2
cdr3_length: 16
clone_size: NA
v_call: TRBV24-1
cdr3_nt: TGTGCCACCAGTGACCTTCTAGCGGGAGAAACCGGGGAGCTGTTTTTT
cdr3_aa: CATSDLLAGETGELFF

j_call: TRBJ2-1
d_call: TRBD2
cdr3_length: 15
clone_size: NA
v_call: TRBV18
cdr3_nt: TGTGCCAGCTCACCGGGACTAGCGTCATCCAATGAGCAGTTCTTC
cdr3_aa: CASSPGLASSNEQFF

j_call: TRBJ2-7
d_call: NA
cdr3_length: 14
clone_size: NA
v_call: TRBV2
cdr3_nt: TGTGCCAGCGCCCCTGGTCTGGCGGGAAGCGAGCAGTACTTC
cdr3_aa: CASAPGLAGSEQYF

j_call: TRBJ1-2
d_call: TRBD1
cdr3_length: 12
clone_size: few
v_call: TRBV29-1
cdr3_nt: TGCAGCGCGACAGGGGCGGACTATGGCTACACCTTC
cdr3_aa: CSATGADYGYTF

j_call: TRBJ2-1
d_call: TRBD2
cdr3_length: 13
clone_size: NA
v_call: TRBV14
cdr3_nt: TGTGCCAGCAGCAAAGGACTAGCCAATGAGCAGTTCTTC
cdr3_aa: CASSKGLANEQFF

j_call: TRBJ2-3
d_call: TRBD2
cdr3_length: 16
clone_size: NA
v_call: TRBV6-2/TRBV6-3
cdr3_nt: TGTGCCAGCAGTCGGAGGACTAGCGGGAGGACAGATACGCAGTATTTT
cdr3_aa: CASSRRTSGRTDTQYF

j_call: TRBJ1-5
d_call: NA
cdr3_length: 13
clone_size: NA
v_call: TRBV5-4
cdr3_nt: TGTGCCAGCAGCAAGGACACGGTCGGGCCCCAGCATTTT
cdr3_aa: CASSKDTVGPQHF

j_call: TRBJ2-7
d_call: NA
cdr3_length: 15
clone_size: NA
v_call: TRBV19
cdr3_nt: TGTGCCAGTAGTACCCCGGGACTTTTCTCCTACGAGCAGTACTTC
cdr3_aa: CASSTPGLFSYEQYF

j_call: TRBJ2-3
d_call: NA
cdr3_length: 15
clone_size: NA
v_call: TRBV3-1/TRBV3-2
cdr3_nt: TGTGCCAGCAACAGGGAGGGAAGGGGCACAGATACGCAGTATTTT
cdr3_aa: CASNREGRGTDTQYF

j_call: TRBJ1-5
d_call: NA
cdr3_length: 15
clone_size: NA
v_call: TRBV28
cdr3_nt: TGTGCCAGCAGGCAAGGGGGGGATAGCAATCAGCCCCAGCATTTT
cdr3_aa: CASRQGGDSNQPQHF

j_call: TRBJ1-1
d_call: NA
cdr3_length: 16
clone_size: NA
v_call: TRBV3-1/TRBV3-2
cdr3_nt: TGTGCCAGCAGCCCCCCAGCCGGGACACCGAACACTGAAGCTTTCTTT
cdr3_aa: CASSPPAGTPNTEAFF

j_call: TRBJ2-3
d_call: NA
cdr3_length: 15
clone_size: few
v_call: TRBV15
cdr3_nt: TGTGCCACCAGCATCCTAGGGGGGGCTAGAGATACGCAGTATTTT
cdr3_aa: CATSILGGARDTQYF

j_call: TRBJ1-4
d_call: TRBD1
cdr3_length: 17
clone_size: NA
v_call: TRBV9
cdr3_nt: TGTGCCAGCAGCCCCTGGGACAGGGAGGCGTCGCGCGAAAAACTGTTTTTT
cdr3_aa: CASSPWDREASREKLFF

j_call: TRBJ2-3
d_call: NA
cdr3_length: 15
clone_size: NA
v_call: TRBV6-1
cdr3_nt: TGTGCCAGCAGTGAACTAAAATCATACCCAGATACGCAGTATTTT
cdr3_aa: CASSELKSYPDTQYF

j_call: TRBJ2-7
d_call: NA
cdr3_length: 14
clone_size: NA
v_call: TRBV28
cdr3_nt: TGTGCCAGCAGCCTTAGCGGATCTTCCTACGAGCAGTACTTC
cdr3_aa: CASSLSGSSYEQYF

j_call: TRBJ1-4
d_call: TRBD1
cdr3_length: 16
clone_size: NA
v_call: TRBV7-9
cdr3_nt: TGTGCCAGCAGCGTCCGGGACAGCGGACTAAGCGAAAAACTGTTTTTT
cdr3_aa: CASSVRDSGLSEKLFF

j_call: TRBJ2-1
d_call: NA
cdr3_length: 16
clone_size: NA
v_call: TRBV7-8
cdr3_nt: TGTGCCAGCAGCTTAGCGGGGCCCGGGCCCTACAATGAGCAGTTCTTC
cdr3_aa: CASSLAGPGPYNEQFF

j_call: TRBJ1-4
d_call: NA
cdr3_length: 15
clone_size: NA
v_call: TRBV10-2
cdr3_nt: TGCGCCAGCAGCGGGGTAACAGGGTCCCCGGGAAAACTGTTTTTT
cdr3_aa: CASSGVTGSPGKLFF

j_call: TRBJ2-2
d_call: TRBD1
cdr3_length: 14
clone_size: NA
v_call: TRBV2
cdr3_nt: TGTGCAACAGCAGGAACAGGGGCCACCGGGGAGCTGTTTTTT
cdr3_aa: CATAGTGATGELFF

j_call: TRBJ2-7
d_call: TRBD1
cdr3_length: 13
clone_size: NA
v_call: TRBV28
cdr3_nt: TGTGCCACCGGACAGGGGGTGAGGGACGAGCAGTACTTC
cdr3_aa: CATGQGVRDEQYF

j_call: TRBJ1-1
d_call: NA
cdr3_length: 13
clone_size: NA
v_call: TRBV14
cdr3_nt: TGTGCCAGCAGCAGGGGCTCGAACACTGAAGCTTTCTTT
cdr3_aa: CASSRGSNTEAFF

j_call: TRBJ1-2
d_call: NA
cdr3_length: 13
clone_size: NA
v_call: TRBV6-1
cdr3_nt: TGTGCCAGCAGTGACATCAGGGACTATGGCTACACCTTC
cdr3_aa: CASSDIRDYGYTF

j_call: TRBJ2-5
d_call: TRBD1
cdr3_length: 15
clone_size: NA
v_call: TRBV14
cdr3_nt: TGTGCCAGCAGCCTTCAGGGGGCTAGGGCAAAGACCCAGTACTTC
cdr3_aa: CASSLQGARAKTQYF

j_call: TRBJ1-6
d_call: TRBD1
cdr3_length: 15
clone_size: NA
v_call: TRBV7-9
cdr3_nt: TGTGCCAGCAGCCTGTCGACAGGGGGGAGTTCACCCCTCCACTTT
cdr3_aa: CASSLSTGGSSPLHF

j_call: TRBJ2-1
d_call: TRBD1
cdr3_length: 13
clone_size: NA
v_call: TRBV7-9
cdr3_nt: TGTGCCAGCGGCCGGGACAGGGGGCGAATGATGTTCTTC
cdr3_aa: CASGRDRGRMMFF

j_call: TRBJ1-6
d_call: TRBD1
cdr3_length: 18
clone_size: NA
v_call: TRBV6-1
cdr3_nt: TGTGCCAGCAGTGAAACAAGGACAGGGAGCAATGCTTATTCACCCCTCCACTTT
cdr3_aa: CASSETRTGSNAYSPLHF

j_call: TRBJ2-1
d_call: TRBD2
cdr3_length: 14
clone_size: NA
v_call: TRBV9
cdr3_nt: TGTGCCAGCAGCTTCACTAGCGGGGGGGCTGAGCAGTTCTTC
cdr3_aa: CASSFTSGGAEQFF

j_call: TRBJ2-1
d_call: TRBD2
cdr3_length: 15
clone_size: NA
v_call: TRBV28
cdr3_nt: TGTGCCAGCAGTTTAACTAGCGGGCCCTACAATGAGCAGTTCTTC
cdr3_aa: CASSLTSGPYNEQFF

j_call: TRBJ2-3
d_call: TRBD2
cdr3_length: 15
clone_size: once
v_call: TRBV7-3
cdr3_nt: TGTGCCAGCAGCTTACGCCTAGCGGGAGTTGGCACGCAGTATTTT
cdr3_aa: CASSLRLAGVGTQYF

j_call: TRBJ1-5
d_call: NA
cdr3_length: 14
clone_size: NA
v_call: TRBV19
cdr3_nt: TGTGCCAGTAGTCTTTCGCGTGGCAATCAGCCCCAGCATTTT
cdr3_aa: CASSLSRGNQPQHF

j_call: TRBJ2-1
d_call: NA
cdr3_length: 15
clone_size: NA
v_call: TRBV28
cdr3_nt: TGTGCCAGCAGTTTAGCGGGGAGCTCCTACAATGAGCAGTTCTTC
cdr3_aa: CASSLAGSSYNEQFF

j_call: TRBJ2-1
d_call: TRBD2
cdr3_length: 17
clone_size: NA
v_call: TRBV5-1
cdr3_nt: TGCGCCAGCAGCTCCAACGGACTAGCGGGAGGTTCCAATGAGCAGTTCTTC
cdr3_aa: CASSSNGLAGGSNEQFF

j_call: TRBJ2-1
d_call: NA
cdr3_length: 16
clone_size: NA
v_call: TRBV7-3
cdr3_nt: TGTGCCAGCAGCCCGGCGCCAGGTACTGTCTACAATGAGCAGTTCTTC
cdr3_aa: CASSPAPGTVYNEQFF

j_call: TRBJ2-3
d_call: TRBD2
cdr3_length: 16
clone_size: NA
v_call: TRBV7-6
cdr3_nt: TGTGCCAGCAGCTGGGGATGGGAAGCGGGGGGAGATACGCAGTATTTT
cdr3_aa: CASSWGWEAGGDTQYF